This T cell receptor (beta chain) appears in the sequencing data of a study of graft-versus-host responses after intestinal transplantation. Across the study: Among the recipients, transplants were multivisceral, liver-intestinal, or isolated intestinal. Anti-thymocyte globulin induction preceded three to four years of tacrolimus and steroid maintenance in all recipients.

V was cut by 6 bases and J by 1 base, with 15 bases left in between. This CDR3 contains 15 residues. Germline values: CDR1 MDHEN, CDR2 SYDVKM. As concerns this clone: Its specificity is not known.

The data were produced by immunoSEQ multiplex PCR, yet TCRdb's version contains in-frame clones alone and is incomplete. The sample yields approximately 70,000 clones, roughly 84% seen once. This TCR came from a human donor who was the organ donor for an intestinal transplant. This chain joins TRBV28 and TRBJ1-1; D call uncertain. This specimen was unstimulated CD4+ T cells sorted from spleen or lymph node cells, taken before transplant. Written as DNA, the CDR3 is TGTGCCAGCAGGGAGGACGCACGCCAGAACACTGAAGCTTTCTTT. Translation gives CASREDARQNTEAFF.